This T cell receptor (beta chain) is from a study of blood T cell repertoires in COVID-19. Study background: There were acute and convalescent COVID-19 samples, and they came from the United States, Italy and Spain. Nucleic acid was either cDNA or gDNA, and it came from T cells, B-cell-depleted T cells, or PBMCs.

This CDR3 has 15 residues. Between the trimmed V and J ends, which lost 5 bases and 3 bases, there was a span of 14 bases. CDR1 is MNHEY and CDR2 is SVGEGT in the germline V gene. Original processing methods: Amplification of reference gene primers provided the estimated nucleated cell counts. Only in-frame clones appear in the TCRdb table, and some are missing; sequencing was by immunoSEQ multiplex PCR. That table is the source of V, J and clone size, and D and trimming were worked out from the DNA. The table includes 150,000 or so clones, over 80% detected once. The J gene is TRBJ1-5, the V gene TRBV6-2 or TRBV6-3; no firm D call. Sequenced material: peripheral blood. This receptor was identified in a woman in her sixties with acute or convalescent COVID-19. CDR3 sequence: CASSKERVFNQPQHF. The CDR3 DNA sequence: TGTGCCAGCAGTAAGGAGAGGGTTTTCAATCAGCCCCAGCATTTT.